These 24 T cell receptor beta chains were all obtained from the same sample, sequenced in a study of shared clonotypes between healthy human individuals. The assay was immunoSEQ multiplex PCR, and TCRdb's table has in-frame clones only and misses some. The sample shows approximately 1.9 million clones, 93% of them seen only once. As defined, naive CD8 cells were CD45RO-negative and positively selected for CCR7, with terminally differentiated effector memory CD45RA+ cells excluded. The sequenced sample consisted of naive CD8+ T cells from PBMCs. These receptors came from a young man in good health. Some clones in this sample may be carry-over from other donors' samples.

The rearrangement uses TRBV28 and TRBJ2-1; 8 bases match TRBD2. In germline, CDR1 is MDHEN, CDR2 SYDVKM. The CDR3 spans 16 residues. The ends lost 6 bases at V and 9 bases at J; junction bases unmatched: 16. The CDR3 reads CASRGTSGLAPLEQFF. The CDR3 DNA reads TGTGCCAGCAGGGGTACTAGCGGATTAGCTCCCCTTGAGCAGTTCTTC.

This rearrangement joins TRBV27 to TRBJ1-1, with D perhaps matching TRBD1 (6 bases). The CDR3 has 15 amino acids. Per germline, CDR1 MNHEY and CDR2 SMNVEV (reference sequence). V was clipped by 0 bases and J by 3 bases, with 11 bases between them. CDR3 in amino acids: CASSLSAGAYTEAFF. CDR3 coding DNA: TGTGCCAGCAGTTTATCGGCAGGGGCATACACTGAAGCTTTCTTT.

This clone appeared a single time. The chain employs TRBV19 and TRBJ1-6, with 7 bases identical to TRBD1. CDR1 is LNHDA, CDR2 SQIVND, per germline (reference sequence). J lost 8 bases, V lost 7 bases, and 5 bases had no gene match. CDR3 size: 13 residues. CDR3 residues: CASNTGAYSPLHF. The CDR3 DNA is TGTGCCAGTAATACAGGGGCATATTCACCCCTCCACTTT.

Comment on this clone: This same CDR3 is encoded by further DNA sequences in the sample. The gene calls are TRBV27 and TRBJ2-7; D not certain. V was clipped by 8 bases and J by 0 bases, with 11 bases between them. Germline lookup yields CDR1 MNHEY and CDR2 SMNVEV (reference sequence). CDR3 length: 13 residues. Here the CDR3 reads CASGSGSSYEQYF. The CDR3 DNA follows: TGTGCCAGCGGATCCGGTAGCTCCTACGAGCAGTACTTC.

V is TRBV21-1 and J is TRBJ1-2. TRBV21-1 is noted as a pseudogene. CDR3 size: 13 residues. The CDR3 sequence: CASSNGQPYGYTF. Written as DNA, the CDR3 is TGTGCCAGCAGCAACGGGCAGCCCTATGGCTACACCTTC.

This clone was seen only once. The chain couples TRBV6-5 to TRBJ2-1, with D unresolved. CDR1 is MNHEY and CDR2 is SVGAGI in the germline V gene. The CDR3 runs to 15 residues. V was shortened by 4 bases and J by 0 bases, with 10 bases between the two germline ends. The CDR3 DNA follows: TGTGCCAGCAGTTTACGGGTGAGCTCCTACAATGAGCAGTTCTTC. Amino acid sequence: CASSLRVSSYNEQFF.

The chain combines TRBV27 with TRBJ1-1; D ambiguous. This CDR3 region has 14 residues. V lost 5 bases and J lost 4, with 14 bases in between. Looked up from germline, CDR1 is MNHEY and CDR2 is SMNVEV (reference sequence). CDR3 sequence (DNA): TGTGCCAGCAGTCCCGGACGGGATGGCACTGAAGCTTTCTTT. As protein: CASSPGRDGTEAFF.

CDR3 protein: CASDWGQGPFYEQYF. CDR3 nucleotides: TGTGCCAGCGACTGGGGACAGGGACCCTTCTACGAGCAGTACTTC. The V call is TRBV5-8, the J call TRBJ2-7; TRBD1 matches 9 bases. Germline loops: CDR1 SGHTS, CDR2 YDEGEE. The CDR3 loop spans 15 amino acids. Trimming removed 7 bases from V and 3 bases from J; junction bases left unmatched: 11.

V usage is TRBV9 and J usage is TRBJ1-1; TRBD1 aligns across 9 bases. Germline lookup yields CDR1 SGDLS and CDR2 YYNGEE. This CDR3 is built from 14 residues. V trimming: 2 bases; J trimming: 4 bases; junction bases outside the gene matches: 3. The CDR3 region is CASSVTGGSTEAFF. CDR3 in DNA: TGTGCCAGCAGCGTGACAGGGGGGAGCACTGAAGCTTTCTTT.

Comment on this clone: This sample includes further DNA sequences coding for the same CDR3. This chain uses TRBV10-2 with TRBJ2-3; unclear D gene. CDR1 WSHSY and CDR2 SAAADI come from the germline V gene. Trimming removed 1 base at V and 4 bases at J, with 9 bases between. This CDR3 has 14 amino acids. The CDR3 here is CASSELAEADTQYF. DNA for the CDR3: TGCGCCAGCAGTGAGTTGGCAGAGGCAGATACGCAGTATTTT.

The chain is built from TRBV10-3 and TRBJ2-1; 9 nucleotides line up with TRBD2. The CDR3 consists of 13 residues. The ends lost 11 bases at V and 8 bases at J; junction bases unmatched: 10. CDR1 is ENHRY, CDR2 SYGVKD, per germline. CDR3 nucleotide sequence: TGTGCCGCAGGACTAGCGACAGTGGATGAGCAGTTCTTC. This codes for CAAGLATVDEQFF.

The chain couples TRBV27 to TRBJ1-1; a possible D gene is TRBD1 (5 bases). The germline V and J ends were trimmed by 7 bases and 6 bases, with 18 bases remaining between them. This CDR3 region has 14 residues. The germline V gene encodes CDR1 MNHEY and CDR2 SMNVEV (reference sequence). The CDR3 DNA sequence: TGTGCCAGCACCCAAGGATTAGGGGAATCTGAAGCTTTCTTT. Translated, it gives CASTQGLGESEAFF.

The chain recombines TRBV28 with TRBJ1-4; TRBD1 agrees at 11 bases. Trimming cost V 4 bases and J 5 bases; bases outside gene matches: 6. The CDR3 spans 16 residues. CDR1 MDHEN and CDR2 SYDVKM come from the germline V gene. The CDR3 DNA sequence: TGTGCCAGCAGTTCGGACAGGGGGCGCGTCAATGAAAAACTGTTTTTT. It is translated as CASSSDRGRVNEKLFF. The complete variable domain, with remaining parts taken from reference TRBV28 and TRBJ1-4, reads DVKVTQSSRYLVKRTGEKVFLECVQDMDHENMFWYRQDPGLGLRLIYFSYDVKMKEKGDIPEGYSVSREKKERFSLILESASTNQTSMYLCASSSDRGRVNEKLFFGSGTQLSVL.

The chain joins TRBV2 to TRBJ1-2, with 7 bases aligning to TRBD1. The CDR3 contains 14 residues. The ends lost 4 bases at V and 3 bases at J; junction bases unmatched: 5. Germline V lookup: CDR1 SNHLY, CDR2 FYNNEI. The CDR3 here is CASSGTGVDYGYTF. The CDR3 nucleotides are TGTGCCAGCAGTGGAACAGGGGTGGACTATGGCTACACCTTC.

The chain recombines TRBV10-3 with TRBJ1-5; D not certain. V shed 4 bases and J shed 0 bases, with 16 bases lying between them. Germline V gives CDR1 ENHRY, CDR2 SYGVKD. The CDR3 is 17 residues long. Here the CDR3 DNA reads TGTGCCATCAGTGCTACCGGACTCTCCAATAGCAATCAGCCCCAGCATTTT. Translated, it gives CAISATGLSNSNQPQHF.

The gene calls are TRBV11-3 and TRBJ2-1; 8 bases agree with TRBD1. V trimming: 5 bases; J trimming: 6 bases; junction bases outside the gene matches: 9. Germline V gene sequence: CDR1 SGHNT, CDR2 YENEEA. The CDR3 totals 15 residues. DNA for the CDR3: TGTGCCAGCAGCAAAGGTAGGACAGGGTCCAATGAGCAGTTCTTC. Translation: CASSKGRTGSNEQFF.

For this clone: The same CDR3 arises from other DNA sequences in this sample as well. The V and J genes are TRBV28 and TRBJ2-7; 8 bases fit TRBD1. Germline V gives CDR1 MDHEN, CDR2 SYDVKM. With 5 bases clipped from V and 3 bases from J, the junction kept 3 bases outside the gene matches. The CDR3 spans 13 residues. CDR3 DNA sequence: TGTGCCAGCAGTCTTGGGACAGGCTACGAGCAGTACTTC. Protein sequence: CASSLGTGYEQYF.

The chain uses TRBV30 and TRBJ2-4; TRBD2 matches 8 bases. CDR3 length: 13 residues. Germline V gene lookup returns CDR1 GTSNPN and CDR2 SVGIG (reference sequence). Unmatched junction bases numbered 3, after V lost 0 bases and J lost 8 bases. The CDR3 loop reads CAWSVTGGDIQYF. CDR3 DNA: TGTGCCTGGAGTGTGACGGGAGGGGACATTCAGTACTTC.

The chain links TRBV7-9 to TRBJ2-1; 11 bases map to TRBD2. Germline values: CDR1 SEHNR, CDR2 FQNEAQ (reference sequence). J gave up 8 bases and V 6 bases, and 9 bases lay outside the gene matches. This CDR3 region has 15 residues. CDR3 bases: TGTGCCAGCAGGAGAACTAGCGGGAGTGCCGATGAGCAGTTCTTC. Amino acids: CASRRTSGSADEQFF. Drawing the rest from reference TRBV7-9 and TRBJ2-1, the complete variable domain is DTGVSQNPRHKITKRGQNVTFRCDPISEHNRLYWYRQTLGQGPEFLTYFQNEAQLEKSRLLSDRFSAERPKGSFSTLEIQRTEQGDSAMYLCASRRTSGSADEQFFGPGTRLTVL.

Concerning this clone: One end of the junction is discordant with germline, which a read error may explain. The chain combines TRBV30 with TRBJ1-1; D ambiguous. CDR3 length equals 12 residues. The germline CDR1 and CDR2 sequences are GTSNPN and SVGIG (reference sequence). CDR3 in DNA: TGTGTCTGGAGTGCTGCCAGCAGTGAAGCTTTCTTT. Protein product: CVWSAASSEAFF. Variable domain in full (rest from reference TRBV30 and TRBJ1-1): SQTIHQWPATLVQPVGSPLSLECTVEGTSNPNLYWYRQAAGRGLQLLFYSVGIGQISSEVPQNLSASRPQDRQFILSSKKLLLSDSGFYLCVWSAASSEAFFGQGTRLTVV.

This clone was seen a single time. CDR3 residues: CASSYLGTSLLSEQYF. The CDR3 nucleotides are TGTGCCAGCAGTTACCTGGGGACATCCCTCCTGAGCGAGCAGTACTTC. The rearrangement uses TRBV6-5 and TRBJ2-7; D is perhaps TRBD1 (6 bases). V shed 2 bases and J shed 6 bases, with 20 bases lying between them. Per germline, CDR1 MNHEY and CDR2 SVGAGI. CDR3 length: 16 amino acids.

This chain links TRBV6-5 with TRBJ2-7, with D tentatively TRBD1 (5 bases). The CDR3 runs to 14 residues. Trimming removed 5 bases from V and 0 bases from J, with 11 bases in between. Germline assignment: CDR1 MNHEY and CDR2 SVGAGI. CDR3 nucleotide sequence: TGTGCCAGCAGTCAACCCAGGGACTCCTACGAGCAGTACTTC. It encodes CASSQPRDSYEQYF.

The chain recombines TRBV19 with TRBJ1-1; no clear D gene. CDR3 length: 12 residues. V lost 5 bases and J lost 7, with 11 bases in between. The germline gives CDR1 LNHDA, CDR2 SQIVND (reference sequence). CDR3 in DNA: TGTGCCAGTAGTGGCAGCCTGCATGAAGCTTTCTTT. Amino acids: CASSGSLHEAFF.

The chain carries TRBV7-8 and TRBJ2-1; D gene unclear. The V end lost 3 bases, the J end lost 6 bases, and 18 bases lay between the germline ends. The CDR3 length is 16 residues. Germline V CDR1 and CDR2: SGHVS, FQNEAQ. The DNA of the CDR3 is TGTGCCAGCAGCTTGGGCGGAGACACCAGCGCCAATGAGCAGTTCTTC. As protein: CASSLGGDTSANEQFF.